This passage covers 18 T cell receptor beta chains from one sample sequenced in a study of CD8 T cells in ankylosing spondylitis. MiXCR was run by TCRdb on the 5' RACE reads, yielding one entry per CDR3 protein. The data show approximately 39,000 distinct CDR3 sequences, around 10% seen once. Input material: synovial fluid, either unsorted or a sorted T cell fraction (not recorded which). The receptors were sampled from a male donor with ankylosing spondylitis.

This clonotype occurred many times. The chain combines TRBV29-1 with TRBJ2-3; 7 nucleotides match TRBD2. From germline, CDR1 is SQVTM and CDR2 ANQGSEA. Losses at the gene ends were 3 bases for V and 6 bases for J; bases not matched to a gene: 6. The CDR3 consists of 13 residues. Here the CDR3 DNA reads TGCAGCGTTGAGCGGGAGTCGGGTGATACGCAGTATTTT. It translates to CSVERESGDTQYF.

This clonotype was observed at least ten times. The J gene is TRBJ2-7, the V gene TRBV29-1; TRBD2 matches 13 bases. The CDR3 is 15 amino acids. The germline V gene encodes CDR1 SQVTM and CDR2 ANQGSEA. V lost 0 bases, J lost 5 bases, and 4 bases stayed unmatched. CDR3 protein: CSVEDGTSGAHEQYF. The DNA of the CDR3 is TGCAGCGTTGAAGATGGGACTAGCGGGGCCCACGAGCAGTACTTC.

This clonotype showed up just a few times. This chain connects TRBV12-3 or TRBV12-4 to TRBJ1-5; 11 bases are a match to TRBD1. J lost 2 bases, V lost 5 bases, and 5 bases had no gene match. CDR3 size: 16 residues. CDR3 in amino acids: CASSMDRGQGNQPQHF. The CDR3 bases are TGTGCCAGCAGTATGGACAGGGGGCAAGGCAATCAGCCCCAGCATTTT.

In this sample, this clonotype turned up many times. The CDR3 DNA reads as TGTGCCACCCGAGGTAACAACAATGAGCAGTTCTTC. As protein: CATRGNNNEQFF. The gene calls are TRBV7-9 and TRBJ2-1; D unresolved. Germline V gives CDR1 SEHNR, CDR2 FQNEAQ (reference sequence). The CDR3 is 12 residues long. V lost 10 bases and J lost 5, with 12 bases in between.

This clonotype showed up just a few times. At one end the junction does not follow the germline gene, possibly because of a read error. The V and J genes are TRBV5-1 and TRBJ1-2; no clear D. This CDR3 has 15 residues. Germline CDR1 SGHRS, CDR2 YFSETQ. The CDR3 region has the DNA TGCGCCAGCAGCTTGACCGGGATAGATCGTTATGACTACACCTTC. Its protein product is CASSLTGIDRYDYTF.

Concerning this clonotype: A much larger clone differs from this one at a single base, so this may be a read error. CDR3 bases: TGTGCCAGCAGTTCGACGTGGGCAGGCCTCTACGAGCAGTACTTC. Amino acids: CASSSTWAGLYEQYF. The J gene is TRBJ2-7, the V gene TRBV12-3 or TRBV12-4, with unresolved D. The CDR3 contains 15 residues. Trimming removed 4 bases at V and 3 bases at J, with 16 bases between.

This clonotype was picked up many times. The chain couples TRBV3-1 to TRBJ2-7; D unresolved. Trimming cost V 0 bases and J 1 base, with 4 bases left between them. The CDR3 extends over 13 amino acids. Germline CDR1 reads LGHDT; CDR2 reads YNNKEL (reference sequence). CDR3 sequence (DNA): TGTGCCAGCAGCCAAGACAGTTCCTACGAGCAGTACTTC. It codes for CASSQDSSYEQYF.

This rearrangement joins TRBV2 to TRBJ1-1; D gene ambiguous. CDR3 length equals 14 residues. With 3 bases removed from V and 3 bases from J, the gap between germline ends came to 11 bases. The germline CDR1 and CDR2 sequences are SNHLY and FYNNEI. DNA for the CDR3: TGTGCCAGCAGTGAGACGGTAGGGTACACTGAAGCTTTCTTT. Translated, it gives CASSETVGYTEAFF.

The V call is TRBV28, the J call TRBJ2-7; the D call may be TRBD1 or TRBD2 (5 bases each). From germline, CDR1 is MDHEN and CDR2 SYDVKM. Trimming removed 5 bases from V and 3 bases from J, with 14 bases in between. This CDR3 comprises 14 residues. The CDR3 loop reads CASSPGTRVYEQYF. CDR3 DNA: TGTGCCAGCAGTCCGGGGACCAGGGTCTACGAGCAGTACTTC.

This clonotype was counted only a few times. The CDR3 loop reads CASSSRTGWYEQYF. Written as DNA, the CDR3 is TGTGCCAGCAGCTCCAGGACAGGGTGGTACGAGCAGTACTTC. This chain uses TRBV11-2 with TRBJ2-7; TRBD1 matches 8 bases. V shed 4 bases, J shed 4 bases, and the junction held 6 bases outside the gene matches. Germline CDR1 SGHAT, CDR2 FQNNGV. The CDR3 sequence is 14 residues long.

This clonotype was seen ten or more times. The chain uses TRBV29-1 and TRBJ1-2; D call uncertain. Germline V gene lookup returns CDR1 SQVTM and CDR2 ANQGSEA. This CDR3 has 12 amino acids. The ends were cut back, 0 bases at V and 1 base at J, with 3 bases in the middle. The CDR3 here is CSVEDLNYGYTF. CDR3 nucleotides: TGCAGCGTTGAAGATCTTAACTATGGCTACACCTTC.

This clonotype was counted at least ten times. This chain connects TRBV12-3 or TRBV12-4 to TRBJ2-3; 11 bases map to TRBD2. The CDR3 sequence is 13 residues long. J was trimmed by 5 bases and V by 6 bases; bases with no gene match: 1. DNA for the CDR3: TGTGCCAGCAGAGGACTAGCGGGAGATACGCAGTATTTT. It translates to CASRGLAGDTQYF.

Many counts were recorded for this clonotype. This rearrangement joins TRBV25-1 to TRBJ1-5, with D uncertain. The V end lost 7 bases, the J end lost 1 base, and 11 bases lay between the germline ends. The germline V gene has CDR1 MGHDK and CDR2 SYGVNS. CDR3 length equals 14 residues. In nucleotides, the CDR3 is TGTGCCAGCATAGAGTGGCAGAGCAATCAGCCCCAGCATTTT. Translated: CASIEWQSNQPQHF.

This clonotype was picked up many times. The chain has TRBV5-6 and TRBJ2-3; 12 bases line up with TRBD2. The germline V gene has CDR1 SGHDT and CDR2 YYEEEE. The CDR3 contains 16 residues. The J segment lost 1 base and the V segment lost 5 bases, leaving 5 bases of the junction unmatched. The chain's CDR3 is CASSPLAGGRTDTQYF. DNA of the CDR3: TGTGCCAGCAGTCCACTAGCGGGAGGACGCACAGATACGCAGTATTTT. Combining the CDR3 with reference TRBV5-6 and TRBJ2-3 gives the whole variable domain DAGVTQSPTHLIKTRGQQVTLRCSPKSGHDTVSWYQQALGQGPQFIFQYYEEEERQRGNFPDRFSGHQFPNYSSELNVNALLLGDSALYLCASSPLAGGRTDTQYFGPGTRLTVL.

The chain combines TRBV24-1 with TRBJ2-2, with D perhaps being TRBD1 or TRBD2 (5 bases each). The germline gives CDR1 KGHDR, CDR2 SFDVKD. Trimming took off 5 bases at V and 5 bases at J, with 8 bases between the two ends. The CDR3 consists of 13 residues. CDR3 sequence: CATSAGRTGELFF. DNA of the CDR3: TGTGCCACCAGTGCGGGACGAACCGGGGAGCTGTTTTTT.

This clonotype has only a few counts. At one of its ends the junction is not consistent with the germline gene, which may arise from a read error. The chain uses TRBV7-7 and TRBJ2-7, with D possibly called TRBD1 or TRBD2 (5 bases each). This CDR3 is 13 amino acids long. Germline assignment: CDR1 SSHAT and CDR2 FNYEAQ (reference sequence). CDR3 DNA sequence: TGTGCTAGCAGCTTAGACGAGGGGTACGAGCAGTACTTC. As protein: CASSLDEGYEQYF.

This clonotype was counted at least ten times. J is TRBJ2-7 and V is TRBV20-1; D might be TRBD2 (5 bases). Per the germline V gene, CDR1 is DFQATT and CDR2 is SNEGSKA (reference sequence). V was shortened by 3 bases and J by 2 bases, with 17 bases between the two germline ends. The CDR3 covers 15 residues. The DNA of the CDR3 is TGCAGTGCTAGGGGAGAGTTGCCCACTGCCTACGAGCAGTACTTC. Translated: CSARGELPTAYEQYF.

Ten or more counts support this clonotype. V is TRBV7-9 and J is TRBJ2-7; 13 bases are a match to TRBD2. CDR1 and CDR2 from the germline V gene are SEHNR and FQNEAQ (reference sequence). J was trimmed by 0 bases and V by 5 bases; bases with no gene match: 4. This CDR3 has 16 residues. The CDR3, as DNA: TGTGCCAGCAGCCCTAGGACTAGCGGGAGCTCCTACGAGCAGTACTTC. Translated, it gives CASSPRTSGSSYEQYF. The complete variable domain, with remaining parts taken from reference TRBV7-9 and TRBJ2-7, reads DTGVSQNPRHKITKRGQNVTFRCDPISEHNRLYWYRQTLGQGPEFLTYFQNEAQLEKSRLLSDRFSAERPKGSFSTLEIQRTEQGDSAMYLCASSPRTSGSSYEQYFGPGTRLTVT.